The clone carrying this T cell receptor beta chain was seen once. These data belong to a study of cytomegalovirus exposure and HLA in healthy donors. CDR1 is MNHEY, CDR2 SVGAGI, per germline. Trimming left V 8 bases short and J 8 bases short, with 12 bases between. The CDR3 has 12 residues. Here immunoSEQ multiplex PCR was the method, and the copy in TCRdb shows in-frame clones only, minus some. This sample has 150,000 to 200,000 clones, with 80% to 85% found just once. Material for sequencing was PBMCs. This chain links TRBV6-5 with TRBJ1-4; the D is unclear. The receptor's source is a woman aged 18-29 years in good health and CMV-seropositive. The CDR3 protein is CASGARREKLFF. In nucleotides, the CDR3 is TGTGCCAGCGGAGCCAGAAGGGAAAAACTGTTTTTT.